Below, one T cell receptor beta chain is given with its context. Its target is not known. This record belongs to a study of long-term antiretroviral therapy in people with HIV. Study-wide points: Clones with expansion before ART led the repertoire at all time points.

J was trimmed by 0 bases and V by 5 bases; bases with no gene match: 5. Germline V gene lookup returns CDR1 MNHEY and CDR2 SMNVEV (reference sequence). The CDR3 loop spans 15 amino acids. Survey-level resolution applied to immunoSEQ assay v3.0. In sequencing, roughly 40,000-50,000 T-cell genomes per sample were targeted. Sequencing used immunoSEQ multiplex PCR; TCRdb keeps in-frame clones, though not all of them. The sample yields around 21,000 clones, 75% to 95% seen once. The chain recombines TRBV27 with TRBJ2-3; 7 nucleotides match TRBD2. The clonotype comes from a woman aged 30 to 39 with HIV. The specimen was unsorted PBMCs, collected 4.2 to 4.5 years before starting antiretroviral therapy. This CDR3 reads CASSTFSGSTDTQYF. In DNA form, the CDR3 reads TGTGCCAGCAGTACGTTTAGCGGGAGCACAGATACGCAGTATTTT.